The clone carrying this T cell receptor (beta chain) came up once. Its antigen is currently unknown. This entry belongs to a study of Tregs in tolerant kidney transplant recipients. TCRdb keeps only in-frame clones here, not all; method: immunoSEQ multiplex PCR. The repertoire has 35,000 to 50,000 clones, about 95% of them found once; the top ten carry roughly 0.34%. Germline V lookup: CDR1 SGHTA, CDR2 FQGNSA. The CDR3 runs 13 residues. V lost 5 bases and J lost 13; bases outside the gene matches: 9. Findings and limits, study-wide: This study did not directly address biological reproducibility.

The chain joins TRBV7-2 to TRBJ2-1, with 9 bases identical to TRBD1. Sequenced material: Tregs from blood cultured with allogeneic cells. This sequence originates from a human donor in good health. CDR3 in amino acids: CASSLTGQGDQFF. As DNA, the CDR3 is TGTGCCAGCAGCCTAACGGGACAGGGAGATCAGTTCTTC.